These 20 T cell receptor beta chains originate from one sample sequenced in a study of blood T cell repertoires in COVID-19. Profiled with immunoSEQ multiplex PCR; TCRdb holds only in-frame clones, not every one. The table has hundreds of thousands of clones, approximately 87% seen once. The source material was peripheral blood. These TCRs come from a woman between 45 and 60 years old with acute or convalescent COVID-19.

CDR3 sequence reads: CASSPPGRALHF. CDR3 DNA: TGTGCCAGCAGCCCCCCCGGCCGGGCCCTCCACTTT. The chain couples TRBV11-2 to TRBJ1-6; D ambiguous. From germline, CDR1 is SGHAT and CDR2 FQNNGV. This CDR3 is 12 amino acids long. V gave up 5 bases and J gave up 14 bases, with 13 bases separating them.

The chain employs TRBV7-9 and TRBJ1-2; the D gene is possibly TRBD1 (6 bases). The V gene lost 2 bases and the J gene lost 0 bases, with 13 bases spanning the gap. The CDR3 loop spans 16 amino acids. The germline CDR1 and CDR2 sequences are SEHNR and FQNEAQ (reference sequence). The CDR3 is CASSLTQGIPNYGYTF. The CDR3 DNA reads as TGTGCCAGCAGCTTAACGCAGGGGATACCTAACTATGGCTACACCTTC. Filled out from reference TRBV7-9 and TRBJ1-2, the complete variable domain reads DTGVSQNPRHKITKRGQNVTFRCDPISEHNRLYWYRQTLGQGPEFLTYFQNEAQLEKSRLLSDRFSAERPKGSFSTLEIQRTEQGDSAMYLCASSLTQGIPNYGYTFGSGTRLTVV.

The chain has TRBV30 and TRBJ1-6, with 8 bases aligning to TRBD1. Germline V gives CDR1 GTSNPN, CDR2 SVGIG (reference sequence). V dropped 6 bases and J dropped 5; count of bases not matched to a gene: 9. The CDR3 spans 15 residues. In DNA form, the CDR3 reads TGTGCCTGCCATAGGCAGGGGGCTGATAATTCACCCCTCCACTTT. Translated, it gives CACHRQGADNSPLHF.

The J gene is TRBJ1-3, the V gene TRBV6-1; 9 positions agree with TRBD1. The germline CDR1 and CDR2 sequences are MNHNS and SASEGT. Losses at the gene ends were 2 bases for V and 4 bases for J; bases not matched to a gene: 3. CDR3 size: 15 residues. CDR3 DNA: TGTGCCAGCAGTGAACCCGGGACAGGGGGAAACACCATATATTTT. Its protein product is CASSEPGTGGNTIYF.

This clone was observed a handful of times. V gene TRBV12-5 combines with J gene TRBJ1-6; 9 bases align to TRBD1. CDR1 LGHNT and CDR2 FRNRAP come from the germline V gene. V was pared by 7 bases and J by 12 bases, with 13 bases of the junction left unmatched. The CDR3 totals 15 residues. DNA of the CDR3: TGTGCTAGTGCTTTTTGGGGACAGGGTGCTAAACCCCTCCACTTT. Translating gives CASAFWGQGAKPLHF.

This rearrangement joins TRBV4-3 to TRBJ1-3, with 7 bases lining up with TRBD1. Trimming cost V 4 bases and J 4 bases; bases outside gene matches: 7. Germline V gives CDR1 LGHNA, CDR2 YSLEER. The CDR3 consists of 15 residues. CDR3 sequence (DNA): TGCGCCAGCAGCCCCACAGGGGTAAAAGGAAACACCATATATTTT. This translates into CASSPTGVKGNTIYF.

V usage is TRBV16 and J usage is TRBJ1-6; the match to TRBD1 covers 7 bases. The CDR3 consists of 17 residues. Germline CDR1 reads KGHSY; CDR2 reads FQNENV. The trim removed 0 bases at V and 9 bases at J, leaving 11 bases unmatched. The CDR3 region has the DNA TGTGCCAGCAGCCAATCTCAGTTGCGGGACAGCTTTTCACCCCTCCACTTT. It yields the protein CASSQSQLRDSFSPLHF.

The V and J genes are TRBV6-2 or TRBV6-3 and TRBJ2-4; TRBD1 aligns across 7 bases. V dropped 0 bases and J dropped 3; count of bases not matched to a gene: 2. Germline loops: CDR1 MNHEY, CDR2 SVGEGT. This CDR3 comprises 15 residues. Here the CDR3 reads CASSYSAGGKNIQYF. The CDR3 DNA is TGTGCCAGCAGTTACTCAGCAGGGGGCAAAAACATTCAGTACTTC.

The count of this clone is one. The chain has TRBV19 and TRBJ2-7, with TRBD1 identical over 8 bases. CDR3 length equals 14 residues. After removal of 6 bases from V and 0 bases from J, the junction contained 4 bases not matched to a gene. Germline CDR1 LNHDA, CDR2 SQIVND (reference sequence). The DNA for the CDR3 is TGTGCCAGTAGCAGGGACAGGAACTCCTACGAGCAGTACTTC. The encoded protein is CASSRDRNSYEQYF.

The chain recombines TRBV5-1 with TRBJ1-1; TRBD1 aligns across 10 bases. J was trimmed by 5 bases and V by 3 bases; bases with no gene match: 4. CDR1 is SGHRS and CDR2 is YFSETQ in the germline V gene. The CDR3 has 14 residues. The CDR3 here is CASSSLDRGTEAFF. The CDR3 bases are TGCGCCAGCAGCTCCCTGGACAGGGGGACTGAAGCTTTCTTT.

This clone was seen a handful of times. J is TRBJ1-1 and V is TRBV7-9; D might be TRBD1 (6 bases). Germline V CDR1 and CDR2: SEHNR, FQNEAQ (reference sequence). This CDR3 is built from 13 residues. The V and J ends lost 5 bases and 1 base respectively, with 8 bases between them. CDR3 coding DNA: TGTGCCAGCAGCCAGGGACAGAACACTGAAGCTTTCTTT. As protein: CASSQGQNTEAFF.

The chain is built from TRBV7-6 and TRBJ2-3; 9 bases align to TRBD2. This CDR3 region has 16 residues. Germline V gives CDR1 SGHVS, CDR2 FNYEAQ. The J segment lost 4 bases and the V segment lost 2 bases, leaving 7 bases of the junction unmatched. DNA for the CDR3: TGTGCCAGCAGCTTATTGGCGGGGGGGTCCCCAGATACGCAGTATTTT. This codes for CASSLLAGGSPDTQYF.

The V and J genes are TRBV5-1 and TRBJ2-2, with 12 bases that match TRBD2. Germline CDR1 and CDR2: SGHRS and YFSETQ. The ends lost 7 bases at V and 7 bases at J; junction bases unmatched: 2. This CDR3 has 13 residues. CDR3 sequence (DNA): TGCGCCAGCCGACTAGCGGGGGTCGGGGAGCTGTTTTTT. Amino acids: CASRLAGVGELFF.

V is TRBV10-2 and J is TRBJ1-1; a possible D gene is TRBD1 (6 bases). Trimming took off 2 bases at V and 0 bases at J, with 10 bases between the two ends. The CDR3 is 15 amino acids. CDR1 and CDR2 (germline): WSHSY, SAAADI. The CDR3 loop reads CASSEVQGMNTEAFF. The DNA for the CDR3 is TGCGCCAGCAGTGAGGTCCAGGGGATGAACACTGAAGCTTTCTTT.

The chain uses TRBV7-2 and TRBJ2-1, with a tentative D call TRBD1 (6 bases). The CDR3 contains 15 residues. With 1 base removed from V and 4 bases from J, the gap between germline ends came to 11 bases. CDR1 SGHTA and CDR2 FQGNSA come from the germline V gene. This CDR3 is CASSLEGGPYNEQFF. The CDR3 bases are TGTGCCAGCAGCTTAGAAGGGGGACCTTACAATGAGCAGTTCTTC.

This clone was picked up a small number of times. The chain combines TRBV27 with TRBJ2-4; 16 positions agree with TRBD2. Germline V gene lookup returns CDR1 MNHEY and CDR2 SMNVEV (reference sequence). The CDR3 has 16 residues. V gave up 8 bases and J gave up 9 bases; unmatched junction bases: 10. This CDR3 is CASRPGLAGGLGIQYF. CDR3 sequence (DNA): TGTGCCAGCCGACCGGGACTAGCGGGGGGGCTGGGCATTCAGTACTTC.

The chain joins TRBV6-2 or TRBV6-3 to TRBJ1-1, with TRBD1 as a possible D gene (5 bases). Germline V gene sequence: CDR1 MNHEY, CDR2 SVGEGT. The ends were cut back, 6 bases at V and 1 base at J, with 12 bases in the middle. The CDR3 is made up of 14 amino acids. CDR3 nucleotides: TGTGCCAGCAGCTGGAGGGGCGCGAACACTGAAGCTTTCTTT. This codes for CASSWRGANTEAFF.

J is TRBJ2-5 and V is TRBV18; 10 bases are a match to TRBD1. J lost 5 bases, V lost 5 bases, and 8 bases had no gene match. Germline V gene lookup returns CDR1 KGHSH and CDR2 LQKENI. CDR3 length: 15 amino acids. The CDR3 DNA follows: TGTGCCAGCTCAGACCGCGACAGGGGGCCTGAGACCCAGTACTTC. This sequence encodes CASSDRDRGPETQYF.

CDR3 sequence: CAWSTTGTAGNTIYF. The CDR3 DNA follows: TGTGCCTGGAGTACCACCGGGACAGCTGGAAACACCATATATTTT. This chain links TRBV30 with TRBJ1-3; 7 positions agree with TRBD1. V shed 2 bases and J 2 bases; nucleotides not matched to a gene: 6. Germline lookup yields CDR1 GTSNPN and CDR2 SVGIG (reference sequence). CDR3 length: 15 residues. The full variable domain, with the rest looked up from reference TRBV30 and TRBJ1-3, is SQTIHQWPATLVQPVGSPLSLECTVEGTSNPNLYWYRQAAGRGLQLLFYSVGIGQISSEVPQNLSASRPQDRQFILSSKKLLLSDSGFYLCAWSTTGTAGNTIYFGEGSWLTVV.

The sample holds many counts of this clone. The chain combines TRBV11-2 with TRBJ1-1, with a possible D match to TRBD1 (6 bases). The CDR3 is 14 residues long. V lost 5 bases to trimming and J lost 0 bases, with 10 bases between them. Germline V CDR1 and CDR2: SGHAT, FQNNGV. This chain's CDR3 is CASSLGQMNTEAFF. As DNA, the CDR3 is TGTGCCAGCAGCCTCGGACAGATGAACACTGAAGCTTTCTTT.